What follows describes a single T cell receptor beta chain. The sample originates from a study of blood T cell repertoires in COVID-19. Across the whole study: COVID-19 samples from acute and convalescent phases originated in the United States, Italy and Spain. T cells, B-cell-depleted T cells, or PBMCs supplied cDNA or gDNA.

Per the original methods: Amplifying reference gene primers gave estimates of nucleated cell counts. Only in-frame clones appear in the TCRdb table, and some are missing; sequencing was by immunoSEQ multiplex PCR. V, J and clone size reflect that table, while D and trimming were determined from the DNA. The sample has fewer than 250,000 clones; roughly 81% are singletons. Trimming took off 1 base at V and 4 bases at J, with 8 bases between the two ends. The V gene's germline CDR1 is SGHNT and CDR2 YYREEE (reference sequence). This CDR3 spans 13 amino acids. The V gene is TRBV5-4, the J gene TRBJ1-2, with D perhaps matching TRBD1 (5 bases). This TCR came from a man over 45 with acute or convalescent COVID-19. Sequencing was done on a sample of peripheral blood. As DNA, the CDR3 is TGTGCCAGCAGCTTGTCGCAGGGCTATGGCTACACCTTC. Encoded protein: CASSLSQGYGYTF.